A selection of T cell receptor beta chains follows, all from one sample in a study of regulatory T cells in long-lasting Graves disease. In TCRdb, the multiplex PCR reads were re-called with MiXCR into one record per CDR3 protein. The data show around 450,000 distinct CDR3 sequences, about 16% seen once. The same sample was also used in a study of T cells in Graves' hyperthyroidism and ophthalmopathy.

The sample consisted of peripheral blood mononuclear cells (PBMCs), taken at new diagnosis, from a patient treated with antithyroid drugs. The origin of the receptors is a woman in her twenties or thirties with Graves disease. The CDR3 runs from the conserved cysteine through the conserved F or W. A D gene is named only where the DNA matches it firmly. Expanded clones get a size class; other rows say once, few or many, or leave the size out.

j_call v_call d_call clone_size cdr3_nt cdr3_aa
TRBJ1-5 TRBV20-1 TRBD1 NA TGCAGTGCCCGTAAGACAGGGCCATTCAATCAGCCCCAGCATTTT CSARKTGPFNQPQHF
TRBJ1-4 TRBV3-1 NA many TGTGCCAGCAGCCAGGGCGTCGTGATGGTGAATGAAAAACTGTTTTTT CASSQGVVMVNEKLFF
TRBJ1-4 TRBV11-2 NA NA TGTGCCAGCAGCTTCGGCAGGGGCCTGGAAAAACTGTTTTTT CASSFGRGLEKLFF
TRBJ2-1 TRBV9 TRBD2 few TGTGCCAGCAGCGCCTCGACTAGCGGGAGGGCTATCGGAGATGAGCAGTTCTTC CASSASTSGRAIGDEQFF
TRBJ2-1 TRBV6-5 TRBD2 few TGTGCCAGCAGTTCCCAGCGGGAGGGTAACAATGAGCAGTTCTTC CASSSQREGNNEQFF
TRBJ2-7 TRBV2 TRBD2 many TGTGCCAGCAGCGCGACTAGCGTTCGGAACGAGCAGTACTTC CASSATSVRNEQYF
TRBJ2-7 TRBV19 NA NA TGTGCCAGTAGTATCTCCAAAGGCTGGAAGAGCTCCTACGAGCAGTACTTC CASSISKGWKSSYEQYF
TRBJ1-1 TRBV20-1 NA many TGCAGTGCTAGAGGGTCGGGCAGCGTAAACACTGAAGCTTTCTTT CSARGSGSVNTEAFF
TRBJ1-2 TRBV27 NA few TGTGCCAGCCACCCCGGGGGGACCATCGAGGGCTACACCTTC CASHPGGTIEGYTF
TRBJ2-5 TRBV16 NA many TGTGCCAGCAGCGGCTTAGAGACCCAGTACTTC CASSGLETQYF
TRBJ2-7 TRBV6-1 TRBD1 NA TGTGCCAGCAGCAAACAGGGGTCGGTGGAGCAGTACTTC CASSKQGSVEQYF
TRBJ1-1 TRBV10-3 NA few TGTGCCATCACCCTCGGAGGCAACACTGAAGCTTTCTTT CAITLGGNTEAFF
TRBJ1-5 TRBV12-3/TRBV12-4 TRBD1 many TGTGCCAGCAGGCCACAGGGGGCGGGCAATCAGCCCCAGCATTTT CASRPQGAGNQPQHF
TRBJ1-5 TRBV6-2/TRBV6-3 NA few TGTGCCAGCGCGGGGGTAACGGTTCAGCCCCAGCATTTT CASAGVTVQPQHF
TRBJ2-6 TRBV20-1 NA few TGCAGTGCTCTCCGTTACTCTGGGGCCAACGTCCTGACTTTC CSALRYSGANVLTF
TRBJ2-7 TRBV27 NA NA TGTGCCAGCAGACTCGGACGGACCTACGAGCAGTACTTC CASRLGRTYEQYF
TRBJ2-5 TRBV7-6 TRBD2 many TGTGCCAGCAGCCAAAGCGGCGGGAGGGAGACCCAGTACTTC CASSQSGGRETQYF
TRBJ1-4 TRBV12-3/TRBV12-4 NA many TGTGCCAGCGGGATACAGGGTGATGAAAAACTGTTTTTT CASGIQGDEKLFF
TRBJ2-1 TRBV12-3/TRBV12-4 NA NA TGTGCCCTGGGGGGCCTTAGAAATGAGCAGTTCTTC CALGGLRNEQFF
TRBJ2-1 TRBV5-1 TRBD1 few TGCGCCAGCAGCTTGGGTGGGACAGGGAACATCGATGAGCAGTTCTTC CASSLGGTGNIDEQFF
TRBJ2-5 TRBV27 TRBD1 many TGTGCCAGCAGTTTGGGGACAGGGCCGGCCCGGGGGACCCAGTACTTC CASSLGTGPARGTQYF
TRBJ2-1 TRBV7-6 NA NA TGTACCAGCAGCTCATCTACAGGGTATTACAATGAGCAGTTCTTC CTSSSSTGYYNEQFF
TRBJ2-7 TRBV7-9 TRBD2 many TGTGCCAGCAGCTTACCTCGACTAGCGGGAGGGTACGAGCAGTACTTC CASSLPRLAGGYEQYF
TRBJ2-2 TRBV29-1 TRBD2 many TGCAGCGTTGACAAGCGGGAGGGCCCGGGGGGCACCGGGGAGCTGTTTTTT CSVDKREGPGGTGELFF
TRBJ2-1 TRBV5-1 TRBD2 NA TGCGCCAGCACCCGATTGACTAGCGGTCACAATGAGCAGTTCTTC CASTRLTSGHNEQFF
TRBJ1-2 TRBV30 NA many TGTGCCTGGAGTTGGAGGGAATGGGGCGGCTACACCTTC CAWSWREWGGYTF
TRBJ2-2 TRBV6-4 NA NA TGTGCCAGCAGTGACGGTTGGGGCCTAAACACCGGGGAGCTGTTTTTT CASSDGWGLNTGELFF
TRBJ1-1 TRBV28 NA NA TGTGCCAGCACTAAACAGGGTTGGGGGACTGAAGCTTTCTTT CASTKQGWGTEAFF
TRBJ2-5 TRBV6-1 TRBD2 many TGTGCCAGCAGTGAGTTCAAAACCGGGACTAGCGGGAGGTCTCTCCAAGAGACCCAGTACTTC CASSEFKTGTSGRSLQETQYF
TRBJ2-1 TRBV10-1 NA NA TGCGCCAGCAACTCTACGGACCACCCAAATGAGCAGTTCTTC CASNSTDHPNEQFF
TRBJ2-3 TRBV11-2 NA few TGTGCCAGCAGCTCAGGGGATGGCACAGATACGCAGTATTTT CASSSGDGTDTQYF
TRBJ2-4 TRBV6-5 NA few TGTGCCAGCAGTTACTCAGTGGGAAGGATTCAGTACTTC CASSYSVGRIQYF
TRBJ2-3 TRBV10-1 NA NA TGCGCCAGCAGTGCTGGGAGGGGGCAAGTGGATACGCAGTATTTT CASSAGRGQVDTQYF
TRBJ2-5 TRBV3-1 NA NA TGTGCCAGCAGCCATTACAGGGTGGGACAGACCCAGTACTTC CASSHYRVGQTQYF
TRBJ1-1 TRBV2 NA many TGTGCCAGCAGGGACGATCAAGGGGGGCTCACTGAAGCTTTCTTT CASRDDQGGLTEAFF
TRBJ1-4 TRBV3-1 NA many TGTGCCAGCAGCCAAGGATTGTGGGAAAAACTGTTTTTT CASSQGLWEKLFF
TRBJ2-5 TRBV20-1 NA few TGCAGTGCTAGCAACTGGGGGGAGACCCAGTACTTC CSASNWGETQYF
TRBJ1-4 TRBV15 NA few TGTGCCACCAGCAGAGATGCGGCAGGGCTAAATGAAAAACTGTTTTTT CATSRDAAGLNEKLFF
TRBJ2-5 TRBV12-3/TRBV12-4 TRBD2 many TGTGCCAGCAGTTCCGGGACTAGCGGGAGGGCCATAGAGACCCAGTACTTC CASSSGTSGRAIETQYF
TRBJ2-7 TRBV28 NA NA TGTGCCAGCAGTTTCATCGGGCCGAGCTCCTACGAGCAGTACTTC CASSFIGPSSYEQYF
TRBJ1-2 TRBV7-9 NA few TGTGCCAGCACCCGGCCGGAAAGTAACTATGGCTACACCTTC CASTRPESNYGYTF
TRBJ2-2 TRBV20-1 NA few TGCAGTGCTAGGAAGGGTTCCACCGGGGAGCTGTTTTTT CSARKGSTGELFF
TRBJ2-5 TRBV24-1 NA many TGTGCCACCAGTGTGCCCTCGTCGGGGGTGGAGACCCAGTACTTC CATSVPSSGVETQYF
TRBJ2-3 TRBV6-2/TRBV6-3 TRBD2 many TGTGCCAGCAGTGAACTTAGCGGGAGGGCCGGAGATACGCAGTATTTT CASSELSGRAGDTQYF
TRBJ2-3 TRBV6-5 TRBD1 many TGTGCCAGCAGTTACCCCGGGACAGCTGCAGATACGCAGTATTTT CASSYPGTAADTQYF
TRBJ2-3 TRBV27 NA many TGTGCCAGCAGTACACTGATCGCCTTGGGGGGCCGCGGGTATACGCAGTATTTT CASSTLIALGGRGYTQYF
TRBJ1-5 TRBV28 NA many TGTGCCAGCAGCGTCGATCCGGGGGGCAATCAGCCCCAGCATTTT CASSVDPGGNQPQHF
TRBJ1-1 TRBV2 TRBD1 few TGTGCCAGCAGTAGAATGCCGGACAGGGAGACTGAAGCTTTCTTT CASSRMPDRETEAFF